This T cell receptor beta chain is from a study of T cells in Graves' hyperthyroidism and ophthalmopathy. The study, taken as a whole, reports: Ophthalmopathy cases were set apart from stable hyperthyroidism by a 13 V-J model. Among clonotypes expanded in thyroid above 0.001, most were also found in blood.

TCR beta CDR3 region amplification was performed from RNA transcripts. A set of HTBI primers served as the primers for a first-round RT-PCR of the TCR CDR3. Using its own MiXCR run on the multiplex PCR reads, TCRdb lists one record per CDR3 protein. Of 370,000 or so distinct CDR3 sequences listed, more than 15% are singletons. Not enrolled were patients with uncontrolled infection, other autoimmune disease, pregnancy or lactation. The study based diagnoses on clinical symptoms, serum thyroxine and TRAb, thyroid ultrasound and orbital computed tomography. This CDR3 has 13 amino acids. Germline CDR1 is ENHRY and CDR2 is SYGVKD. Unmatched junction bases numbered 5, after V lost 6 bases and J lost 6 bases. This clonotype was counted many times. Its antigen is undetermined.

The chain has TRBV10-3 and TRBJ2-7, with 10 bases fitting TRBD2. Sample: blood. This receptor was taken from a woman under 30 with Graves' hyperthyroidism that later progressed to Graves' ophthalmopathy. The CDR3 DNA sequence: TGTGCCATCAGGCTAGCGGGAGCGGGCGAGCAGTACTTC. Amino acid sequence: CAIRLAGAGEQYF.